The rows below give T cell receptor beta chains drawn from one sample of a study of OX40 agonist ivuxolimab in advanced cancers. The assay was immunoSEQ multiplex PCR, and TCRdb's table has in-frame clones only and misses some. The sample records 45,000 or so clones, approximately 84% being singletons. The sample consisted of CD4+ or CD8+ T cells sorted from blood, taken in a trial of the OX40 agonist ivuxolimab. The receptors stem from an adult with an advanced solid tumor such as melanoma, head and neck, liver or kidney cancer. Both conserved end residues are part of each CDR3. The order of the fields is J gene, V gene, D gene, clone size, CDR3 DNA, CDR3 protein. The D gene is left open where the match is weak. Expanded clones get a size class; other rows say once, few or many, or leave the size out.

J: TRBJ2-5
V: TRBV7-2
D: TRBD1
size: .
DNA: TGTGCCAGCAGCCACGGGACAGTCAGAGAGACCCAGTACTTC
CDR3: CASSHGTVRETQYF

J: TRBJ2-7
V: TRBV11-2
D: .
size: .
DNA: TGTGCCAGCAGCTTTTTGGGGACAACCTTCTACGAGCAGTACTTC
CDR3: CASSFLGTTFYEQYF

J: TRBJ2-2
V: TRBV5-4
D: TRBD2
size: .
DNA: TGTGCCAGCAGCTTGGGTGGGAGGGCCAACACCGGGGAGCTGTTTTTT
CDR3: CASSLGGRANTGELFF

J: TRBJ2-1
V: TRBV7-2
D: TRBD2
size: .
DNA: TGTGCCAGCAGCTTAGTCGGCGGGAGCCTCTACAATGAGCAGTTCTTC
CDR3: CASSLVGGSLYNEQFF

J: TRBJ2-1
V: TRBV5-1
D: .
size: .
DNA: TGCGCCAGCAGTCAGTCCGGGTCCTCCAGAGTGAATGAGCAGTTCTTC
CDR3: CASSQSGSSRVNEQFF

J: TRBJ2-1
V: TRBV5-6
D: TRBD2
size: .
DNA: TGTGCCAGCAGCTTGGTTAGCGGGAGCAGGGATGAGCAGTTCTTC
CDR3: CASSLVSGSRDEQFF

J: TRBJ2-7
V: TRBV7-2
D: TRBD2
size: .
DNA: TGTGCCAGCAGCCCTAGCGGGAGCTACGAGCAGTACTTC
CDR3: CASSPSGSYEQYF

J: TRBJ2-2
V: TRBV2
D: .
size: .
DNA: TGTGCCAGCAGTGGAACGGGAGACACCGGGGAGCTGTTTTTT
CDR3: CASSGTGDTGELFF

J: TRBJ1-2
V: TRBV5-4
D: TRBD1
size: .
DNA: TGTGCCAGCAGCTTTACAGGGGGGATCAGCTATGGCTACACCTTC
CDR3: CASSFTGGISYGYTF

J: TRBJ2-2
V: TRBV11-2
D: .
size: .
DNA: TGTGCCAGCAGCCCAGAGGCAGGGGACACCGGGGAGCTGTTTTTT
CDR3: CASSPEAGDTGELFF

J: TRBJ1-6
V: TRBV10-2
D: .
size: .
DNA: TGCGCCAGCAGTGAGAGAAGGGGTCAAAGATCGGCCTATAATTCACCCCTCCACTTT
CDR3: CASSERRGQRSAYNSPLHF

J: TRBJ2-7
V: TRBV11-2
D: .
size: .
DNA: TGTGCCAGCAGCCAAGACACCGACCTCTACGAGCAGTACTTC
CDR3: CASSQDTDLYEQYF

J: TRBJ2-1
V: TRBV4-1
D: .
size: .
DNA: TGCGCCAGCAGCCACGCCGGAAATGAGCAGTTCTTC
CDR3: CASSHAGNEQFF

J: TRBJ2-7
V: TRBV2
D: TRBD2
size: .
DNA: TGTGCCAGCACCAATGAGGGACTAGCGGCAAACGAGCAGTACTTC
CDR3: CASTNEGLAANEQYF

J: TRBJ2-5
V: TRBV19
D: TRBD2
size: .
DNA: TGTGCCAGGGGGAGGGCGACTCAAGAGACCCAGTACTTC
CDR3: CARGRATQETQYF

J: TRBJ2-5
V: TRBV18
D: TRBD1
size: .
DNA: TGTGCCAGCTCACCATCGGACAGGGGTTCGGAGACCCAGTACTTC
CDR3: CASSPSDRGSETQYF

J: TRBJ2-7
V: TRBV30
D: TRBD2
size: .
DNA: TGTGCCTGGAGTTGGGGGGGGGAGCAGTACTTC
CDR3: CAWSWGGEQYF

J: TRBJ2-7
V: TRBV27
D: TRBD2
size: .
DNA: TGTGCCAGCAGACCGGGACTAGCGGCCTCCTACGAGCAGTACTTC
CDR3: CASRPGLAASYEQYF

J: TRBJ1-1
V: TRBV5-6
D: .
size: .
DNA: TGTGCCAGCAGCTGGGGTCTGGGAGGAATGGACACTGAAGCTTTCTTT
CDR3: CASSWGLGGMDTEAFF

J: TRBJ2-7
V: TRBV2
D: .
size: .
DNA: TGTGCCAGCAGTGAACCTTATTATTACGAGCAGTACTTC
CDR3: CASSEPYYYEQYF

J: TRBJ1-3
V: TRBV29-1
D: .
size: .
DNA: TGCAGCGTTTATCCTGGTGGAAACACCATATATTTT
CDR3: CSVYPGGNTIYF

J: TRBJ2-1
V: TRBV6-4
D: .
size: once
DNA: TGTGCCAGCAGTGACGGTTGGGGTCGGCCCCAGTTCTTC
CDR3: CASSDGWGRPQFF

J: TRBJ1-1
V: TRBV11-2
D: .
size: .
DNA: TGTGCCAGCAGCTTAGGGAGGAACACTGAAGCTTTCTTT
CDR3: CASSLGRNTEAFF

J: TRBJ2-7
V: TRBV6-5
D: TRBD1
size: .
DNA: TGTGCCAGCAGTTACTCGGCGGGACAGGTAATCTCCGAGCAGTACTTC
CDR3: CASSYSAGQVISEQYF

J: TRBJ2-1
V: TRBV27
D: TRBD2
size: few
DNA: TGTGCCAGCAGTTTACTGACAGCGGGAGGCGCACGTGAGCAGTTCTTC
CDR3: CASSLLTAGGAREQFF

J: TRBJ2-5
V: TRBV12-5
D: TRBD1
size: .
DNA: TGTGCTAGTGGGGGCAGGGGGTTGGAGACCCAGTACTTC
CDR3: CASGGRGLETQYF

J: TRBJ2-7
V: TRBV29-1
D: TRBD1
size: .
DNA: TGCAGCGTTGAAGATCGGACAGGGGGCATTCTGGACGAGCAGTACTTC
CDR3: CSVEDRTGGILDEQYF

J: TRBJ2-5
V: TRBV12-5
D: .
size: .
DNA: TGTGCTAGTGGTACTAGCCGCGAGACCCAGTACTTC
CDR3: CASGTSRETQYF

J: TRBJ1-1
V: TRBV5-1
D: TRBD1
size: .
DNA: TGCGCCAGCAGCCGGGACAGCTGGAACACTGAAGCTTTCTTT
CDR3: CASSRDSWNTEAFF

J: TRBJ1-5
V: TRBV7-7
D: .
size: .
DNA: TGTGCCAGCAGCTTATCCCTTAATCAGCCCCAGCATTTT
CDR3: CASSLSLNQPQHF

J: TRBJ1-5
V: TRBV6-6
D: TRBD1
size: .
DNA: TGTGCCAGCAGTTATAACAGGGGAAATCAGCCCCAGCATTTT
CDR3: CASSYNRGNQPQHF

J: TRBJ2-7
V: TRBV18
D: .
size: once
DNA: TGTGCCAGCTCACGCCCACTACGAAGATACGAGCAGTACTTC
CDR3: CASSRPLRRYEQYF

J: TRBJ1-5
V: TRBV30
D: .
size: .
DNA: TGTGCCTGGAGTGTACTCGGAAATCAGCCCCAGCATTTT
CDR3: CAWSVLGNQPQHF

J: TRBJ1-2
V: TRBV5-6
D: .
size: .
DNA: TGTGCCAGCAGCTTGAGGGGCACCAACTATGGCTACACCTTC
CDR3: CASSLRGTNYGYTF

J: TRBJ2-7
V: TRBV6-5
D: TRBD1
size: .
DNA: TGTGCCAGCAGTTACGGGACAGGGGTCGAGCAGTACTTC
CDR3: CASSYGTGVEQYF

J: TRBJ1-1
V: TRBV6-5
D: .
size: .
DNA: TGTGCCAGCAGCTCCGTGGAGAACACTGAAGCTTTCTTT
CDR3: CASSSVENTEAFF

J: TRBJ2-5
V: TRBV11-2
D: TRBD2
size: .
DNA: TGTGCCAGCAGCGTGGGAGCGGGAGGGTTGGAGACCCAGTACTTC
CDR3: CASSVGAGGLETQYF

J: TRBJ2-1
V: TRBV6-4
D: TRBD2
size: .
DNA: TGTGCCAGCAGTGAGGAGGCGGGAGAATACAATGAGCAGTTCTTC
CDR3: CASSEEAGEYNEQFF

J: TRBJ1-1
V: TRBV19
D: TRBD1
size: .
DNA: TGTGCCAGTATGGGACAGGGGCGCACTGAAGCTTTCTTT
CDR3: CASMGQGRTEAFF

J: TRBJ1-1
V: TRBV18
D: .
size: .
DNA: TGTGCCAGCTCAACGGAGGGCACTGAAGCTTTCTTT
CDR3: CASSTEGTEAFF

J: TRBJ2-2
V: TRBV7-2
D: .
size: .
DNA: TGTGCCAGCAGCCCTCTCCGACCGAACACCGGGGAGCTGTTTTTT
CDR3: CASSPLRPNTGELFF

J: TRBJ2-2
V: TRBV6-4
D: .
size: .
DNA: TGTGCCAGCAGTGACTCGATAAGTAACACCGGGGAGCTGTTTTTT
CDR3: CASSDSISNTGELFF

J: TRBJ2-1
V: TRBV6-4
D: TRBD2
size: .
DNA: TGTGCCAGCAGTCGATCGCCAGGGACTAGCGCGCCGTTCTTC
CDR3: CASSRSPGTSAPFF

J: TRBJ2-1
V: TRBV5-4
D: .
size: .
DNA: TGTGCCAGCAGCTCCCCGGTGGAGCGGGACAATGAGCAGTTCTTC
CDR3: CASSSPVERDNEQFF